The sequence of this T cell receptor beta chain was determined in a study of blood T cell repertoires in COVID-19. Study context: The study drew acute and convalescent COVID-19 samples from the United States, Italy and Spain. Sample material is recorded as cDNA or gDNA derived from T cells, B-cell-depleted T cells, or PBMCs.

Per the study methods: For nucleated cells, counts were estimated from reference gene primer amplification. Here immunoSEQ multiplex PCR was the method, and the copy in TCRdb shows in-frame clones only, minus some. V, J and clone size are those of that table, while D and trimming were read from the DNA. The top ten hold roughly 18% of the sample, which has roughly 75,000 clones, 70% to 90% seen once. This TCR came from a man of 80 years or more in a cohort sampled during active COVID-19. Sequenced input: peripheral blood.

The CDR3 sequence is CASRVNRASNEKLFF. CDR3 bases: TGTGCCAGCAGAGTGAACAGGGCTTCTAATGAAAAACTGTTTTTT. The rearrangement links TRBV6-5 to TRBJ1-4, with TRBD1 as a possible D gene (6 bases). The CDR3 sequence is 15 residues long. The V gene's germline CDR1 is MNHEY and CDR2 SVGAGI. Trimming removed 6 bases from V and 3 bases from J, with 14 bases in between.